Included here is one T cell receptor beta chain sequence, with context. The sample originates from a study of blood T cell repertoires in COVID-19. Germline V CDR1 and CDR2: SGHTA, FQGNSA. CDR3 size: 15 residues. With 1 base removed from V and 4 bases from J, the gap between germline ends came to 11 bases. The study recruited people aged about 18 to 90 years across about two dozen US areas. Grouping used clinical history reported by participants in a survey and questionnaire. All recovered Cohort 3 donors got two negative PCRs, got clearance, or saw symptom resolution. Libraries were prepared by immunoSEQ multiplex PCR; TCRdb keeps only in-frame clonotypes and omits some of them. There are 150,000 to 200,000 clones in the sample; under 85% occur only once, and about an eighth lies in the top ten.

The sample consisted of PBMCs or T cells enriched from blood (not recorded which). The clonotype originates from a man aged 45-65 years who had recovered from COVID-19. The V and J genes are TRBV7-2 and TRBJ1-3; no firm D call. This chain's CDR3 is CASSLEAVQGNTIYF. CDR3 DNA sequence: TGTGCCAGCAGCTTAGAGGCGGTGCAAGGAAACACCATATATTTT.